The rows below give T cell receptor beta chains drawn from one sample of a study of CD8+ T cells in alopecia areata. Assay: immunoSEQ multiplex PCR; the TCRdb copy retains only in-frame clones and omits some. The sample holds about 180,000 clones, 50% to 70% seen once. The specimen was CD4+ T cells sorted from blood, collected at week 0. These receptors all stem from a human donor with alopecia areata. Each CDR3 is given with its conserved first and last residue. D genes are given only for firm matches. Not all rows give a size; the values are once, few, many and, for expanded clones, a class.

len,v_gene,abundance,j_gene,d_gene,CDR3nt,CDR3aa
18,TRBV2,-,TRBJ2-6,TRBD1,TGTGCCAGCAGTGAAAAGGGACAGAGGTTAGGTGGGGCCAACGTCCTGACTTTC,CASSEKGQRLGGANVLTF
15,TRBV7-8,-,TRBJ2-3,TRBD2,TGTGCCAGCACCCCGGGGGGGAGTTACACAGATACGCAGTATTTT,CASTPGGSYTDTQYF
13,TRBV11-3,-,TRBJ2-3,-,TGTGCCAGCAGCTCCACAGGAGCAGATACGCAGTATTTT,CASSSTGADTQYF
15,TRBV6-5,-,TRBJ1-2,TRBD1,TGTGCCAGCAGTGGGGGGACAGGGAAGGACTATGGCTACACCTTC,CASSGGTGKDYGYTF
14,TRBV7-8,-,TRBJ1-1,-,TGTGCCAGCAGCTTAGTTAGGGGTGCCACTGAAGCTTTCTTT,CASSLVRGATEAFF
16,TRBV5-1,-,TRBJ1-1,-,TGCGCCAGCAGCTTGGTAGCCCAACAGGGACCCACTGAAGCTTTCTTT,CASSLVAQQGPTEAFF
13,TRBV30,-,TRBJ2-4,TRBD1,TGTGCCTACGAACCCAGGACAGGGCTTATTCAGTACTTC,CAYEPRTGLIQYF
16,TRBV7-3,few,TRBJ2-5,-,TGTGCCAGCAGTTACACTGGGGGTTCGTCACAAGAGACCCAGTACTTC,CASSYTGGSSQETQYF
13,TRBV7-9,-,TRBJ2-5,-,TGTGCCAGCAGCTACGCGTTCGTAGAGACCCAGTACTTC,CASSYAFVETQYF
12,TRBV30,-,TRBJ1-1,-,TGTGCCTGGGACAGATTGAACACTGAAGCTTTCTTT,CAWDRLNTEAFF
14,TRBV29-1,-,TRBJ1-2,-,TGCAGCGTTGAACCGGGACCCCAGGGCTATGGCTACACCTTC,CSVEPGPQGYGYTF
14,TRBV11-3,-,TRBJ1-1,-,TGTGCCAGCAGCTTAGCCGGGATTGACACTGAAGCTTTCTTT,CASSLAGIDTEAFF
12,TRBV30,-,TRBJ2-5,TRBD1,TGTGCCTTGGGACAGAACAAGGTGACCCAGTACTTC,CALGQNKVTQYF
15,TRBV9,-,TRBJ2-7,TRBD1,TGTGCCAGCAGCGTAGGAGGACAGGGGTCGGGCGAGCAGTACTTC,CASSVGGQGSGEQYF
15,TRBV4-1,few,TRBJ1-1,-,TGCGCCAGCAGCCAGGCGGACGGAAGAACTGATGAAGCTTTCTTT,CASSQADGRTDEAFF
14,TRBV19,few,TRBJ1-5,TRBD1,TGTGCCAGTAGAGACAGGGGGCTCGATCAGCCCCAGCATTTT,CASRDRGLDQPQHF
15,TRBV30,-,TRBJ2-1,-,TGTGCCTGGAGTCGCAACCCCGGGGGCAGCAATGAGCAGTTCTTC,CAWSRNPGGSNEQFF
15,TRBV4-1,-,TRBJ1-1,-,TGCGCCAGCAGCGTCCCCGGTGCGGACTGGGCTGAAGCTTTCTTT,CASSVPGADWAEAFF
14,TRBV7-9,-,TRBJ1-1,TRBD1,TGTGCCAGCAGCTCGAGGGGACAGTCAAATGAAGCTTTCTTT,CASSSRGQSNEAFF
13,TRBV29-1,-,TRBJ2-3,-,TGCAGCGCCCGAGGGGGGGCGGGGGATACGCAGTATTTT,CSARGGAGDTQYF
13,TRBV29-1,few,TRBJ2-7,TRBD1,TGCAGCGTTTCTCTGGACAGGGCCTACGAGCAGTACTTC,CSVSLDRAYEQYF
14,TRBV29-1,many,TRBJ1-2,TRBD1,TGCAGCGTTGGCCCCCGGGACAGCGACTATGGCTACACCTTC,CSVGPRDSDYGYTF
14,TRBV5-1,-,TRBJ2-5,TRBD2,TGCGCCAGCGGAGATAGCGGGGGGTCAGAGACCCAGTACTTC,CASGDSGGSETQYF
18,TRBV4-1,-,TRBJ2-4,-,TGCGCCAGCAGCCAAGATGGCTCGGACCGCGGACAACTTGACATTCAGTACTTC,CASSQDGSDRGQLDIQYF
17,TRBV11-1,-,TRBJ1-6,TRBD1,TGTGCCAGCAGCTTAGAGGGCGACAGGGGAATCTATTCACCCCTCCACTTT,CASSLEGDRGIYSPLHF
15,TRBV27,-,TRBJ2-7,-,TGTGCCAGCAGGGATCCGGGACGGAGCTCCTACGAGCAGTACTTC,CASRDPGRSSYEQYF
16,TRBV30,few,TRBJ1-6,-,TGTGCCTGGAGTGTACCTCAGGGGTGGAGTAATTCACCCCTCCACTTT,CAWSVPQGWSNSPLHF
14,TRBV5-6,-,TRBJ1-1,-,TGTGCCAGCAGCTTGTGGGGAGGAGACACTGAAGCTTTCTTT,CASSLWGGDTEAFF
15,TRBV5-1,-,TRBJ1-1,TRBD1,TGCGCCAGCAGCTTACGGGACAGATTGAACACTGAAGCTTTCTTT,CASSLRDRLNTEAFF
11,TRBV29-1,-,TRBJ1-1,-,TGCAGCGTTCGGGGGGGGACTGAAGCTTTCTTT,CSVRGGTEAFF
14,TRBV28,-,TRBJ2-7,TRBD2,TGTGCCAGCAGGCCCGGGGGGGCTTCCTACGAGCAGTACTTC,CASRPGGASYEQYF
15,TRBV2,-,TRBJ1-6,TRBD1,TGTGCCAGCAGTTCTGTCAGGGGGCCTGGCTCACCCCTCCACTTT,CASSSVRGPGSPLHF
13,TRBV4-1,-,TRBJ1-2,TRBD1,TGCGCCAGCAGCCGAGACGACAGGGCTGGCTACACCTTC,CASSRDDRAGYTF
15,TRBV30,few,TRBJ2-6,-,TGTGCCTGGACCGTCGGATTATCTGGGGCCAACGTCCTGACTTTC,CAWTVGLSGANVLTF
15,TRBV5-1,few,TRBJ2-5,TRBD2,TGCGCCAGCAGCACCGGGACTAGCGGGGAAGAGACCCAGTACTTC,CASSTGTSGEETQYF
13,TRBV29-1,-,TRBJ2-3,TRBD2,TGCAGCGTTGAGCGGGGGGGTGGTGATACGCAGTATTTT,CSVERGGGDTQYF
14,TRBV6-1,-,TRBJ1-1,TRBD1,TGTGCCAGCACAAGACAGGGGAAGAACACTGAAGCTTTCTTT,CASTRQGKNTEAFF
14,TRBV29-1,few,TRBJ2-4,-,TGCAGCGTTAGTAGGGAGGGGGCGATGAACATTCAGTACTTC,CSVSREGAMNIQYF
12,TRBV28,-,TRBJ1-2,-,TGTGCCAGCAGTTTATCGGGCTCGGGTTTCACCTTC,CASSLSGSGFTF
12,TRBV29-1,-,TRBJ2-2,-,TGCAGCGTTGACAGGGTCGGCGGGGAGCTGTTTTTT,CSVDRVGGELFF
13,TRBV2,-,TRBJ1-1,-,TGTGCCAGCAGGTGGACAGAAAACACTGAAGCTTTCTTT,CASRWTENTEAFF
15,TRBV5-1,-,TRBJ1-6,-,TGCGCCAGCAGCTTCCGGGACCGAGGTGATTCACCCCTCCACTTT,CASSFRDRGDSPLHF
17,TRBV7-7,many,TRBJ2-2,-,TGTGCTAGCAGCTTAAATGGCGGGGGCAGACACACCGGGGAGCTGTTTTTT,CASSLNGGGRHTGELFF
14,TRBV6-5,once,TRBJ2-7,TRBD2,TGTGCCAGCAGCGACCGGGGGGGAGGGAAGGAGCAGTACTTC,CASSDRGGGKEQYF
13,TRBV30,-,TRBJ2-7,TRBD1,TGTGCCTGGAACAGGGGGACGACCTACGAGCAGTACTTC,CAWNRGTTYEQYF
14,TRBV7-9,many,TRBJ1-1,-,TGTGCCAGCAGCTCTAACAGGGTCAACACTGAAGCTTTCTTT,CASSSNRVNTEAFF
12,TRBV29-1,-,TRBJ2-7,-,TGCAGCGTTGATGGTCACACCTACGAGCAGTACTTC,CSVDGHTYEQYF
13,TRBV10-3,-,TRBJ2-7,TRBD1,TGTGCCATCAGAGGGACAGGGAAAAGCGAGCAGTACTTC,CAIRGTGKSEQYF
17,TRBV4-1,once,TRBJ2-4,-,TGCGCCAGCAGCCAAGACCCCCCAACAGTAGCCAAAAACATTCAGTACTTC,CASSQDPPTVAKNIQYF
13,TRBV5-1,-,TRBJ2-5,-,TGCGCCAGCAGCTTGGACTACCAAGAGACCCAGTACTTC,CASSLDYQETQYF
14,TRBV7-9,few,TRBJ1-4,-,TGTGCCAGCAGATTAGGGGCAACTAATGAAAAACTGTTTTTT,CASRLGATNEKLFF
13,TRBV7-8,few,TRBJ1-1,-,TGTGCCAGCAGCCCGGCGGTGAACACTGAAGCTTTCTTT,CASSPAVNTEAFF
11,TRBV7-2,-,TRBJ2-5,-,TGTGCCAGCAGCCACGTTGAGACCCAGTACTTC,CASSHVETQYF
14,TRBV30,-,TRBJ2-2,-,TGTGCCTGGAGTGTACTAGAGGGGGCCGGGGAGCTGTTTTTT,CAWSVLEGAGELFF
16,TRBV5-4,-,TRBJ2-3,TRBD2,TGTGCCAGCAGCTGGGTAGCGGGTTATAGCACAGATACGCAGTATTTT,CASSWVAGYSTDTQYF
11,TRBV20-1,few,TRBJ2-1,-,TGCAGTGCCACTCAGGGGAATGAGCAGTTCTTC,CSATQGNEQFF
18,TRBV5-6,-,TRBJ2-3,TRBD1,TGTGCCAGCAGCTTGGGGGCAGGGGGAATTACTAGCACAGATACGCAGTATTTT,CASSLGAGGITSTDTQYF
16,TRBV4-2,-,TRBJ1-1,TRBD1,TGTGCCAGCAGCCAAGATTCCCATCGCAGGGGGCTCTCCGCTTTCTTT,CASSQDSHRRGLSAFF
11,TRBV29-1,few,TRBJ1-1,TRBD1,TGCAGCGTGAGACAGGGAACTGAAGCTTTCTTT,CSVRQGTEAFF
14,TRBV30,-,TRBJ2-2,-,TGTGCCTGGAGCACGGGCTCGAACACCGGGGAGCTGTTTTTT,CAWSTGSNTGELFF